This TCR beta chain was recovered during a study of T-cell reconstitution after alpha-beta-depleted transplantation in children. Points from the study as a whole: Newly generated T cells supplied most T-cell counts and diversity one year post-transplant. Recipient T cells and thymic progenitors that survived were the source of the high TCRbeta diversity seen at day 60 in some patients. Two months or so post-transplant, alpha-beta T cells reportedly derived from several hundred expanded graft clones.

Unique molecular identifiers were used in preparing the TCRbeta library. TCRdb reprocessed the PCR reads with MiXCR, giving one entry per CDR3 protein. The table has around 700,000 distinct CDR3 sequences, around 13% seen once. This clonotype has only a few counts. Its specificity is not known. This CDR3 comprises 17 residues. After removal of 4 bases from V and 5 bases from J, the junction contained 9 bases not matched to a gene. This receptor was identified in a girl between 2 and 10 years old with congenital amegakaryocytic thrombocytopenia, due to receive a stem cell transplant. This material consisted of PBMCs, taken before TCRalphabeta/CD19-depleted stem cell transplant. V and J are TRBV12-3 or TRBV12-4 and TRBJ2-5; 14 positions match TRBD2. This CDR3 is CASSSGLAGGRGETQYF. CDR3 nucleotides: TGTGCCAGCAGTTCCGGACTAGCGGGAGGTCGCGGGGAGACCCAGTACTTC.